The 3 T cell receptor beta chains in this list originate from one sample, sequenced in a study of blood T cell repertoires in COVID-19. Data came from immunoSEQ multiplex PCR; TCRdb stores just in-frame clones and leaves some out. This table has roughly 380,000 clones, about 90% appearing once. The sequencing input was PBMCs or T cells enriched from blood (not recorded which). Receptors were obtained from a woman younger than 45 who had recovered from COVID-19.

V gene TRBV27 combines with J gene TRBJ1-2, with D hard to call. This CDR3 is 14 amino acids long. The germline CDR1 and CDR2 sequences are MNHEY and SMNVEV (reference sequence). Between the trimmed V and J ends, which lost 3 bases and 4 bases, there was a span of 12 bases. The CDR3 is CASSLHSGGYGYTF. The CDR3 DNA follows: TGTGCCAGCAGTTTGCACAGCGGAGGCTATGGCTACACCTTC.

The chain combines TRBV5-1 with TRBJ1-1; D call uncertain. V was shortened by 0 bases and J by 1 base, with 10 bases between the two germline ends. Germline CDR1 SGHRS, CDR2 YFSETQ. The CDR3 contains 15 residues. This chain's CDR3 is CASSLGQTSNTEAFF. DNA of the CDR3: TGCGCCAGCAGCTTGGGGCAGACATCGAACACTGAAGCTTTCTTT. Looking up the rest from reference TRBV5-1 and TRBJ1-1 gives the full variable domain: KAGVTQTPRYLIKTRGQQVTLSCSPISGHRSVSWYQQTPGQGLQFLFEYFSETQRNKGNFPGRFSGRQFSNSRSEMNVSTLELGDSALYLCASSLGQTSNTEAFFGQGTRLTVV.

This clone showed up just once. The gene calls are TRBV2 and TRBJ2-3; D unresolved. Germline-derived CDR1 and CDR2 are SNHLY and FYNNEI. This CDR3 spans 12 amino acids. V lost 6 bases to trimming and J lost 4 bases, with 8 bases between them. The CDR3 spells CASREVSDTQYF. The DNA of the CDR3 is TGTGCCAGCAGAGAGGTGTCAGATACGCAGTATTTT.